The rows below give T cell receptor beta chains drawn from one sample of a study of CD8 T cells in ankylosing spondylitis. Each CDR3 protein gets one entry after TCRdb re-called the 5' RACE reads with MiXCR. The sample holds about 450,000 distinct CDR3 sequences, about 25% seen once. Input material: blood, either unsorted or a sorted T cell fraction (not recorded which). The receptors come from a male donor with ankylosing spondylitis. Each CDR3 is given with its conserved first and last residue. The D gene is left open where the match is weak. A clone size is listed for some rows: how often the clone was seen (once, few, many), or a class if it is expanded.

clone size	D gene	J gene	V gene	CDR3 protein	CDR3 DNA
-	TRBD1	TRBJ1-4	TRBV7-2	CASSAQGTGREKLFF	TGTGCCAGCAGCGCCCAGGGGACAGGGAGAGAAAAACTGTTTTTT
few	TRBD2	TRBJ2-7	TRBV3-1	CASSQDYSGGSMGEQYF	TGTGCCAGCAGCCAAGATTACAGCGGGGGAAGTATGGGGGAGCAGTACTTC
-	TRBD1	TRBJ1-2	TRBV11-2	CASSPAGTGAYGYTF	TGTGCCAGCAGCCCAGCCGGGACAGGGGCATATGGCTACACCTTC
few	-	TRBJ1-2	TRBV29-1	CSVDLGGPNYGYTF	TGCAGCGTTGATCTCGGGGGCCCCAACTATGGCTACACCTTC
-	-	TRBJ2-7	TRBV3-1	CASSQFVGFEQYF	TGTGCCAGCAGCCAATTTGTCGGCTTCGAGCAGTACTTC
once	-	TRBJ1-3	TRBV11-2	CASSVPPRNTIYF	TGTGCCAGCAGCGTACCCCCCCGGAACACCATATATTTT
-	TRBD1	TRBJ1-5	TRBV20-1	CSASSRGGRGNQPQHF	TGCAGTGCTAGCAGTCGAGGGGGCAGGGGCAATCAGCCCCAGCATTTT
-	-	TRBJ1-4	TRBV29-1	CSAGTTINEKLFF	TGCAGCGCTGGGACAACCATTAATGAAAAACTGTTTTTT
few	TRBD1	TRBJ1-5	TRBV27	CASSADRGQPQHF	TGTGCCAGCAGTGCAGACAGGGGCCAGCCCCAGCATTTT
few	-	TRBJ2-5	TRBV24-1	CATSEARGPETQYF	TGTGCCACCAGTGAGGCGCGGGGTCCGGAGACCCAGTACTTC
-	TRBD2	TRBJ2-1	TRBV6-5	CASSSIIGRAYNEQFF	TGTGCCAGCAGTTCCATCATCGGGAGGGCCTACAATGAGCAGTTCTTC
-	-	TRBJ1-2	TRBV18	CASSPLGDYGYTF	TGTGCCAGCTCACCATTAGGGGACTATGGCTACACCTTC
once	-	TRBJ2-1	TRBV5-1	CASSVGLTGYNEQFF	TGCGCCAGCAGTGTAGGGCTAACTGGCTACAATGAGCAGTTCTTC
few	TRBD2	TRBJ2-1	TRBV29-1	CSVMGLAGGSSYNEQFF	TGCAGCGTTATGGGACTAGCGGGAGGATCATCCTACAATGAGCAGTTCTTC
-	TRBD1	TRBJ2-1	TRBV6-1	CASSDLPGQVYNEQFF	TGTGCCAGCAGTGATCTACCGGGACAGGTATACAATGAGCAGTTCTTC
few	-	TRBJ2-3	TRBV7-2	CASSLGGAGIPDTQYF	TGTGCCAGCAGCTTAGGAGGGGCGGGAATCCCAGATACGCAGTATTTT
-	-	TRBJ2-1	TRBV14	CASSRQVGKVYNEQFF	TGTGCCAGCAGCCGACAGGTGGGCAAAGTCTACAATGAGCAGTTCTTC
few	-	TRBJ1-1	TRBV4-2	CASSLPGDNTEAFF	TGTGCCAGCAGCCTCCCAGGGGATAACACTGAAGCTTTCTTT
few	-	TRBJ1-5	TRBV30	CAWSVGGSNQPQHF	TGTGCCTGGAGTGTAGGTGGGAGTAATCAGCCCCAGCATTTT
-	TRBD2	TRBJ2-1	TRBV11-2	CASSRTSGGPSSYNEQFF	TGTGCCAGCAGCCGGACTAGCGGGGGACCGAGCTCCTACAATGAGCAGTTCTTC
few	TRBD2	TRBJ2-1	TRBV7-7	CASSLGGSLYNEQFF	TGTGCCAGCAGCTTAGGCGGGAGCCTGTACAATGAGCAGTTCTTC
-	-	TRBJ1-5	TRBV3-1	CASSQALNQPQHF	TGTGCCAGCAGCCAGGCTTTGAATCAGCCCCAGCATTTT
few	TRBD1	TRBJ1-5	TRBV20-1	CSARDRLSNQPQHF	TGCAGTGCAAGGGACAGACTTAGCAATCAGCCCCAGCATTTT
-	-	TRBJ2-4	TRBV18	CASSPIGADIQYF	TGTGCCAGCTCCCCGATCGGTGCGGACATTCAGTACTTC
-	-	TRBJ2-1	TRBV11-2	CASSQWEGYNEQFF	TGTGCCAGCAGCCAATGGGAAGGATACAATGAGCAGTTCTTC
few	-	TRBJ1-4	TRBV11-2	CASSGLSNEKLFF	TGTGCCAGCAGCGGGTTATCTAATGAAAAACTGTTTTTT
few	TRBD2	TRBJ2-1	TRBV20-1	CSAELAEAYNEQFF	TGCAGTGCTGAACTAGCGGAGGCCTACAATGAGCAGTTCTTC
few	-	TRBJ2-1	TRBV5-1	CASSHEQRLLNNEQFF	TGCGCCAGCAGCCATGAACAGCGCTTACTTAACAATGAGCAGTTCTTC
-	-	TRBJ2-1	TRBV7-9	CASSETLYNEQFF	TGTGCCAGCAGCGAGACGCTGTACAATGAGCAGTTCTTC
few	TRBD1	TRBJ1-1	TRBV15	CATSRVRDRNTEAFF	TGTGCCACCAGCAGAGTTCGGGACAGAAACACTGAAGCTTTCTTT
few	-	TRBJ2-1	TRBV11-2	CASSLVGLASYNEQFF	TGTGCCAGCAGCTTAGTAGGTCTCGCCTCCTACAATGAGCAGTTCTTC
-	-	TRBJ1-3	TRBV7-2	CTSSLVFGDTIYF	TGTACCAGCAGCTTAGTATTTGGAGACACCATATATTTT
few	-	TRBJ1-1	TRBV10-1	CASRERPGGEAFF	TGCGCCAGCAGGGAAAGACCCGGAGGTGAAGCTTTCTTT
-	-	TRBJ2-3	TRBV9	CASSGTRWGGPDTQYF	TGTGCCAGCAGCGGAACGCGGTGGGGGGGCCCAGATACGCAGTATTTT
-	TRBD1	TRBJ1-2	TRBV3-1	CASSQEAIDRAGGYTF	TGTGCCAGCAGCCAAGAAGCTATTGACAGGGCCGGCGGCTACACCTTC
few	-	TRBJ2-2	TRBV5-1	CASSFSIGGELFF	TGCGCCAGCAGCTTTAGCATTGGCGGGGAGCTGTTTTTT
few	-	TRBJ2-1	TRBV7-8	CASSSRSGLANNEQFF	TGTGCCAGCAGCTCCCGCTCTGGGCTAGCAAACAATGAGCAGTTCTTC
-	-	TRBJ1-1	TRBV7-9	CASSLWPRHQNTEAFF	TGTGCCAGCAGCTTATGGCCGCGCCATCAGAACACTGAAGCTTTCTTT
many	-	TRBJ1-1	TRBV7-6	CASSRTVNTEAFF	TGTGCCAGCAGCAGGACAGTGAACACTGAAGCTTTCTTT
-	TRBD2	TRBJ2-3	TRBV7-8	CASSLVSGVTDTQYF	TGTGCCAGCAGCTTAGTTAGCGGGGTCACAGATACGCAGTATTTT
-	-	TRBJ1-5	TRBV20-1	CSALGYSNQPQHF	TGCAGTGCCCTCGGTTATAGCAATCAGCCCCAGCATTTT
-	-	TRBJ1-2	TRBV3-1	CASSQDEVSPSYTF	TGTGCCAGCAGCCAAGACGAAGTATCACCCAGCTACACCTTC
-	-	TRBJ2-1	TRBV11-2	CASSLENGNEQFF	TGTGCCAGCAGCCTCGAGAATGGAAATGAGCAGTTCTTC
few	-	TRBJ1-5	TRBV29-1	CSVARGINQPQHF	TGCAGCGTTGCTCGAGGGATCAATCAGCCCCAGCATTTT
-	-	TRBJ1-1	TRBV2	CASRFSNRENTEAFF	TGTGCCAGCAGATTCTCTAACAGGGAGAACACTGAAGCTTTCTTT
-	-	TRBJ2-7	TRBV27	CASAGQYSSYEQYF	TGTGCCAGCGCCGGACAGTATAGCTCCTACGAGCAGTACTTC
-	TRBD1	TRBJ1-5	TRBV28	CASNDGTGGFQPQHF	TGTGCCAGCAATGACGGGACAGGGGGCTTTCAGCCCCAGCATTTT
many	TRBD2	TRBJ2-1	TRBV2	CASGGLEGDEQFF	TGTGCCAGCGGCGGACTAGAGGGTGATGAGCAGTTCTTC
-	-	TRBJ2-7	TRBV20-1	CSARGRRSSYEQYF	TGCAGTGCTAGGGGGAGACGCAGCTCCTACGAGCAGTACTTC
-	TRBD1	TRBJ1-1	TRBV11-2	CASSLTGEGGTEAFF	TGTGCCAGCAGCTTAACAGGGGAAGGGGGCACTGAAGCTTTCTTT
few	-	TRBJ2-1	TRBV5-1	CASSSTAHNEQFF	TGCGCCAGCAGCTCAACAGCCCACAATGAGCAGTTCTTC
many	-	TRBJ1-2	TRBV12-3/TRBV12-4	CASTTIQGYTF	TGTGCCAGCACCACAATCCAGGGCTACACCTTC
few	-	TRBJ2-1	TRBV7-2	CASSLHAGSDEQFF	TGTGCCAGCAGCTTACATGCAGGGAGTGATGAGCAGTTCTTC